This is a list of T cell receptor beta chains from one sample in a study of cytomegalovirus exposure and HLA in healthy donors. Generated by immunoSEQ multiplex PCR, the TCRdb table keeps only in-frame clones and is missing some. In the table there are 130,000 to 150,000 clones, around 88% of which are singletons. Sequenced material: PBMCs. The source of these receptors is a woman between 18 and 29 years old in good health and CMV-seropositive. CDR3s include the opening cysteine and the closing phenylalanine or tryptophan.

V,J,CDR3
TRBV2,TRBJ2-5,CASILGGAGDQETQYF
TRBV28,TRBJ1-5,CASREPGQSYQPQHF
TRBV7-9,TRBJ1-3,CASSLLGRTGNTIYF
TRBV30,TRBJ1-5,CAWRGTGVNQPQHF
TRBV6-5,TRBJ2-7,CASSPGTGGEQYF
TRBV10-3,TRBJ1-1,CAISEGSADEAFF
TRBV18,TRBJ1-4,CASSPSGWEKLFF
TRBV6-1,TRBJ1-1,CASISGDSSTEAFF
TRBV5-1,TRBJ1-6,CASSGGTGTHYNSPLHF
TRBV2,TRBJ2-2,CASSDDRGEFIGELFF
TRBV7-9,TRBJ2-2,CASSADSGNTGELFF
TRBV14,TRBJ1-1,CASSPDRERDTEAFF
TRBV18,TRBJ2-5,CASSPPGRTGETQYF
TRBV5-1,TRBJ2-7,CASSLANGGYEQYF
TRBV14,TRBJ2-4,CASSLLGNIQYF
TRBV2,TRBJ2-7,CASSGQGPYEQYF
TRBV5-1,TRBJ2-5,CASSETSGTSKETQYF
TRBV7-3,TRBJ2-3,CASSLIGRGPSTDTQYF
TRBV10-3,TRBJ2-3,CAISGTSGMTDTQYF
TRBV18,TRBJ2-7,CASSPPSGTYEQYF
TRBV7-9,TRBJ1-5,CASSLAGPNQPQHF
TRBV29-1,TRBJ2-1,CSVEPTGGYNEQFF
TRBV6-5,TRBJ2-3,CVAGDQNTDTQYF
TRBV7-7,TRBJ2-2,CASSLEEGLLNTGELFF
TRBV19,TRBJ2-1,CASSMGQGGGNEQFF
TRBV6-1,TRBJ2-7,CASSESGRGEEQYF
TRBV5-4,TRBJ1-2,CASSLLTANYGYTF
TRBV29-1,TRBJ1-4,CSVRGAGEKLFF
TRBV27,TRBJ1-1,CASSFLPSGTTGYAEAFF
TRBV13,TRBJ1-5,CASSSRTGQPQHF
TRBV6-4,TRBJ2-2,CASSDSSGGATGELFF
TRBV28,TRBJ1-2,CASVSNSGVSIYGYTF
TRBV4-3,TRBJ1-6,CASSHRQGGDSPLHF
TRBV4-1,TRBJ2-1,CASSVGREGYNEQFF
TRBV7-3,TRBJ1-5,CASPGDRGYSNQPQHF
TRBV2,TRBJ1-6,CASSEARRGRSPLHF
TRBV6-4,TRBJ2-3,CASSDSGGAADTQYF
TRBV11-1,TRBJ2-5,CASSPEDARWETQYF
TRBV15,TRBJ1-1,CATSRKPNTEAFF
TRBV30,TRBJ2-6,CAWRRTGGDRKSSGANVLTF
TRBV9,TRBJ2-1,CASSDRRDPQGNEQFF
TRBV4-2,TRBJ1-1,CASSPVAEENTEAFF
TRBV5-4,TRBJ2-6,CASSLGQWSGANVLTF
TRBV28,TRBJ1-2,CASSPPEFRDYGYTF
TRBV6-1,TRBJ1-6,CASTGDRGSPLHF